This is a list of T cell receptor beta chains from one sample in a study of monozygotic twins with inflammatory bowel disease. TCRdb re-called the 5' RACE reads and catalogs CDR3 proteins one per entry, DNA excluded. This repertoire includes 200,000 to 250,000 distinct CDR3 sequences. Material for sequencing was blood. Receptors were obtained from a human donor with ulcerative colitis or Crohn's disease, or a healthy co-twin of an affected twin (not recorded which). The CDR3 runs from the conserved cysteine through the conserved F or W.

V	J	CDR3
TRBV5-6	TRBJ1-5	CASSAGTGMGSPQHF
TRBV5-1	TRBJ2-7	CASRKGPTSPYEQYF
TRBV12-3/TRBV12-4	TRBJ1-1	CASSSQYRQGF
TRBV5-1	TRBJ1-1	CASSSPVGLNTEAFF
TRBV9	TRBJ2-1	CASSPQRRDNEQFF
TRBV6-5	TRBJ2-3	CASSYLVNTGGVSDTQYF
TRBV12-3/TRBV12-4	TRBJ2-3	CASSARTIAGGSTDTQYF
TRBV3-1	TRBJ1-5	CASSQDAGNNQPQHF
TRBV27	TRBJ1-4	CASSPWTVSNEKLFF
TRBV7-9	TRBJ1-5	CASSRERGPDQPQHF
TRBV2	TRBJ2-2	CASSGSGINTGELFF
TRBV7-9	TRBJ2-7	CASSFRGDGYEQYF
TRBV7-9	TRBJ1-4	CASTLGGGPNEKLFF
TRBV5-1	TRBJ2-3	CASSLEDPTDTQYF
TRBV7-2	TRBJ2-2	CASSSLVTGELFF
TRBV10-3	TRBJ2-5	CAISGQGETQYF
TRBV20-1	TRBJ1-6	CSARAPSQGSSYNSPLHF
TRBV20-1	TRBJ1-1	CSARLAGQNTEAFF
TRBV14	TRBJ1-1	CASSSRGEAFF
TRBV5-1	TRBJ1-4	CASSLAAAGTNEKLFF
TRBV5-1	TRBJ2-2	CASSLDREAPGELFF
TRBV18	TRBJ2-4	CASSPKDRGTPEEINIQYF
TRBV11-2	TRBJ2-3	CASSRDYSNEADTQYF
TRBV6-1	TRBJ2-7	CASSKPPGPGRYEQYF
TRBV27	TRBJ1-5	CASSLMGFSNQSQHF
TRBV5-1	TRBJ2-3	CASSLKGAHTDTQYF
TRBV20-1	TRBJ1-5	CSARDRLSNQPQHF
TRBV5-1	TRBJ1-1	CASSPLSRGTEAFF
TRBV6-1	TRBJ2-2	CASSRERHTGELFF
TRBV27	TRBJ2-7	CASSATGYHEQYF
TRBV7-6	TRBJ1-1	CASSPTGLTEAFF
TRBV20-1	TRBJ1-1	CSARLIVGGAEAFF
TRBV6-1	TRBJ2-7	CASRDPRRLPVTYEQYF
TRBV7-8	TRBJ2-1	CASSFNPGLAEVYNEQFF
TRBV20-1	TRBJ2-3	CSARDPLAGGSTDTQYF
TRBV6-5	TRBJ2-3	CASSYRGDTQYF
TRBV25-1	TRBJ2-3	CASSELASAGSTDTQYF
TRBV18	TRBJ1-1	CASSPRGHKNTEAFF
TRBV5-6	TRBJ1-2	CASSIGVGGYTF
TRBV12-3/TRBV12-4	TRBJ2-1	CASRPTGTQYNEQFF
TRBV11-2	TRBJ2-2	CASSWTAGTGDWSGELFF